This paragraph reports one TCR beta chain. What it recognizes is unknown. The data were taken from a study of beta chain features in type 1 diabetes. About the research overall: Summed over all samples, the examined sorted cells came to fewer than 120,000,000.

Germline CDR1 is MNHNS and CDR2 is SASEGT. This CDR3 is 13 amino acids long. Germline trimming cut 1 base from V and 5 bases from J; bases unmatched to any gene: 0. Expressed TCRB transcripts were sequenced because the isolated RNA had all been reverse transcribed beforehand. TCRdb's table, derived via immunoSEQ multiplex PCR, lists solely in-frame clones and lacks some. The table includes about 270,000 clones, over 11% detected once. General study points: Across all four CD4+ subsets, people with type 1 diabetes showed modestly shorter TCRB CDR3s.

The source material was naive CD4+ T cells from blood. The genes are TRBV6-1 and TRBJ1-2, with 8 bases that match TRBD1. The source is a young man with type 1 diabetes. The CDR3 loop reads CASSEGTGYGYTF. DNA of the CDR3: TGTGCCAGCAGTGAAGGGACAGGGTATGGCTACACCTTC.